The 23 T cell receptor beta chains below were found in one sample sequenced in a study of spatial heterogeneity in lung cancer. Study observations and caveats: Expanded alpha and beta TCR counts within tumors tracked tumor mutation counts.

TCRdb re-called the 5' RACE reads with MiXCR, one entry per CDR3 protein. The sample includes approximately 9,600 distinct CDR3 sequences, approximately 8% of them seen just once. As for time point: sample taken at primary tumor resection. No antigen is known for these receptors. Material: lung tumor tissue, obtained at surgery. Every receptor here comes from a male donor with early-stage non-small cell lung cancer.

This clonotype came up many times. V and J are TRBV6-6 and TRBJ2-1; TRBD1 might be the D (6 bases). Germline V gene lookup returns CDR1 MNHNY and CDR2 SVGAGI (reference sequence). Trimming took 4 bases from V and 4 from J, leaving 8 bases between them. The CDR3 totals 13 residues. In DNA form, the CDR3 reads TGTGCCAGCAGTTGGACAGATTACAATGAGCAGTTCTTC. It yields the protein CASSWTDYNEQFF.

The chain links TRBV6-6 to TRBJ1-6; weak D call: TRBD1 (5 bases). The germline V gene encodes CDR1 MNHNY and CDR2 SVGAGI (reference sequence). V was cut by 2 bases and J by 5 bases, with 10 bases left in between. This CDR3 has 15 residues. The CDR3 nucleotides are TGTGCCAGCAGTTACGCGGACAACAATAATTCACCCCTCCACTTT. Amino acids: CASSYADNNNSPLHF.

Relative to its sample, this clonotype is medium-sized (0.01 to 0.1%). The chain has TRBV28 and TRBJ1-4; TRBD1 matches at 7 bases. Germline-derived CDR1 and CDR2 are MDHEN and SYDVKM. The length of the CDR3 is 13 residues. V dropped 7 bases and J dropped 8; count of bases not matched to a gene: 7. This chain's CDR3 is CASNRQGGEKLFF. CDR3 coding DNA: TGTGCCAGCAATAGACAGGGAGGAGAAAAACTGTTTTTT.

This clonotype was counted many times. The chain uses TRBV20-1 and TRBJ2-5; D remains unclear. V lost 1 base, J lost 5 bases, and 11 bases lay in between. This CDR3 is built from 13 residues. Germline V gene data show CDR1 as DFQATT and CDR2 as SNEGSKA (reference sequence). Written as DNA, the CDR3 is TGCAGTGCTAGAGGGAGTGTTCGCGAGACCCAGTACTTC. This encodes CSARGSVRETQYF.

V usage is TRBV4-2 and J usage is TRBJ1-2; D gene uncertain. Per the germline V gene, CDR1 is LGHNA and CDR2 is YNFKEQ. The germline V and J ends were trimmed by 1 base and 4 bases, with 7 bases remaining between them. The CDR3 totals 13 residues. The CDR3 is CASSQGTSYGYTF. As DNA, the CDR3 is TGTGCCAGCAGCCAAGGGACCAGCTATGGCTACACCTTC.

This clonotype was picked up many times. V usage is TRBV4-3 and J usage is TRBJ1-6, with D possibly matching TRBD1 (5 bases). Trimming stripped 0 bases from V and 8 bases from J, with 20 bases between. This CDR3 is built from 18 residues. Germline CDR1 LGHNA, CDR2 YSLEER. In DNA, the CDR3 is TGCGCCAGCAGCCAAGATTTGGGGGATGGGAGTTGGGATTCACCCCTCCACTTT. Its translation: CASSQDLGDGSWDSPLHF.

This clonotype has at least ten counts. The V and J genes are TRBV29-1 and TRBJ2-7; 8 bases match TRBD1. This CDR3 is 14 amino acids long. Germline-derived CDR1 and CDR2 are SQVTM and ANQGSEA. Germline trimming cut 5 bases from V and 4 bases from J; bases unmatched to any gene: 10. Written as DNA, the CDR3 is TGCAGCGTTTCCGAAGGACAGGGTTTTTACGAGCAGTACTTC. Translation gives CSVSEGQGFYEQYF.

This clonotype was detected ten times or more. The chain employs TRBV20-1 and TRBJ2-1; D gene uncertain. Germline lookup yields CDR1 DFQATT and CDR2 SNEGSKA (reference sequence). V lost 1 base and J lost 6, with 7 bases in between. CDR3 length: 12 amino acids. The CDR3 DNA is TGCAGTGCTAGAGGTGCGAGCAATGAGCAGTTCTTC. Its translation: CSARGASNEQFF.

In its sample, this clonotype was seen many times. CDR3 sequence: CASSLARGNTEAFF. The CDR3, as DNA: TGTGCCAGCAGTTTAGCCAGGGGGAACACTGAAGCTTTCTTT. The chain links TRBV27 to TRBJ1-1; tentatively, D is TRBD1 (6 bases). The V and J ends lost 2 bases and 1 base respectively, with 8 bases between them. Germline CDR1 is MNHEY and CDR2 is SMNVEV (reference sequence). The length of the CDR3 is 14 residues.

In its sample, this clonotype ranks as medium-sized. The chain is built from TRBV7-2 and TRBJ2-5; a possible D gene is TRBD1 (7 bases). CDR3 length: 13 residues. CDR1 SGHTA and CDR2 FQGNSA come from the germline V gene. Trimming pared 4 bases from V and 3 bases from J, leaving 9 bases between. The CDR3 DNA is TGTGCCAGCAGCTCCAGGGGGGAAGAGACCCAGTACTTC. Protein product: CASSSRGEETQYF.

This clonotype was seen many times. This sequence joins TRBV12-3 or TRBV12-4 and TRBJ1-3; D gene uncertain. CDR3 length: 13 amino acids. V shed 2 bases and J shed 4 bases, with 6 bases lying between them. As DNA, the CDR3 is TGTGCCAGCAGTTTATCGTCCGGAAACACCATATATTTT. Translated, it gives CASSLSSGNTIYF.

This clonotype rates as large. This chain uses TRBV7-2 with TRBJ2-3; unclear D gene. Germline V gene data show CDR1 as SGHTA and CDR2 as FQGNSA. The CDR3 is 16 residues long. V shed 5 bases and J shed 1 base, with 16 bases lying between them. The CDR3 nucleotides are TGTGCCAGCAGCCCGGTGTCCCGAAGGGGCACAGATACGCAGTATTTT. Residues: CASSPVSRRGTDTQYF.

This clonotype has a handful of counts. The chain has TRBV20-1 and TRBJ2-1; 10 nucleotides agree with TRBD2. The CDR3 spans 16 residues. CDR1 DFQATT and CDR2 SNEGSKA come from the germline V gene (reference sequence). V shed 3 bases and J 8 bases; nucleotides not matched to a gene: 13. CDR3: CSASVPGLARVDEQFF. The CDR3 nucleotides are TGCAGTGCTAGTGTCCCGGGACTAGCGAGGGTTGATGAGCAGTTCTTC.

The genes are TRBV7-3 and TRBJ2-2; weak D call: TRBD2 (5 bases). Germline V gives CDR1 SGHTA, CDR2 FQGTGA. The CDR3 contains 14 residues. Trimming took off 5 bases at V and 5 bases at J, with 12 bases between the two ends. CDR3 residues: CASSNGVWTGELFF. The DNA for the CDR3 is TGTGCCAGCAGCAACGGGGTATGGACCGGGGAGCTGTTTTTT.

This clonotype appeared many times. This is likely a read error, given that the CDR3 carries no conserved phenylalanine or tryptophan at its end. The limits of the CDR3 on the DNA are not certain, so only TCRdb's listed CDR3 is given. The CDR3 protein is CATSDLFL. The J gene is TRBJ2-5, the V gene TRBV24-1. 8 amino acids form the CDR3, both terminal residues included. Germline-derived CDR1 and CDR2 are KGHDR and SFDVKD.

At least ten counts were recorded for this clonotype. J is TRBJ2-3 and V is TRBV20-1, with a tentative D call TRBD2 (7 bases). V was pared by 5 bases and J by 0 bases, with 15 bases between. Germline V gene lookup returns CDR1 DFQATT and CDR2 SNEGSKA (reference sequence). The CDR3 runs 15 residues. The CDR3 sequence: CSASRGAGSTDTQYF. For the CDR3, the DNA is TGCAGTGCTTCCCGGGGGGCGGGGAGCACAGATACGCAGTATTTT.

This clonotype was recorded only once. A single base separates this from a much larger clone, so it may be a read error. The rearrangement uses TRBV6-5 and TRBJ1-2; D remains ambiguous. The CDR3 extends over 13 amino acids. V lost 6 bases and J lost 0, with 8 bases in between. Looked up from germline, CDR1 is MNHEY and CDR2 is SVGAGI. The CDR3 protein is CASRPDPNYGYTF. DNA of the CDR3: TGTGCCAGCAGACCGGACCCTAACTATGGCTACACCTTC.

In regard to this clonotype: A much larger clone is a single base away; this may be a read error. The chain uses TRBV7-2 and TRBJ2-7; the D is unclear. Germline loops: CDR1 SGHTA, CDR2 FQGNSA. The CDR3 covers 13 residues. This chain's CDR3 is CASSLDRTYGQYF. CDR3 in DNA: TGTGCCAGCAGCTTAGACAGAACCTACGGGCAGTACTTC.

This clonotype was counted ten times or more. The rearrangement uses TRBV20-1 and TRBJ2-7; 10 nucleotides match TRBD2. The germline V gene encodes CDR1 DFQATT and CDR2 SNEGSKA (reference sequence). The V segment lost 6 bases and the J segment 6 bases; nucleotides outside the gene matches: 11. CDR3 length: 14 residues. In nucleotides, the CDR3 is TGCAGTGCACACGGGACTAGCGATACCCTCGAGCAGTACTTC. Amino acids: CSAHGTSDTLEQYF.

The chain uses TRBV29-1 and TRBJ2-3; 8 bases align to TRBD1. Germline trimming cut 5 bases from V and 11 bases from J; bases unmatched to any gene: 12. Germline V gene lookup returns CDR1 SQVTM and CDR2 ANQGSEA. This CDR3 has 13 amino acids. CDR3 nucleotides: TGCAGCGTTCGAATACGAACCGGGACAGGGCAGTATTTT. It translates to CSVRIRTGTGQYF.

This clonotype has at least ten counts. The chain has TRBV7-2 and TRBJ1-6; tentatively, D is TRBD1 (5 bases). This CDR3 has 16 residues. The V and J ends lost 2 bases and 7 bases respectively, with 15 bases between them. Germline loops: CDR1 SGHTA, CDR2 FQGNSA. CDR3 in amino acids: CASSLRVGQENSPLHF. The DNA of the CDR3 is TGTGCCAGCAGCTTAAGGGTAGGACAAGAAAATTCACCCCTCCACTTT.

This clonotype was counted many times. This chain connects TRBV6-6 to TRBJ1-3; D call uncertain. The CDR3 spans 11 residues. Per the germline V gene, CDR1 is MNHNY and CDR2 is SVGAGI (reference sequence). V was clipped by 10 bases and J by 3 bases, with 7 bases between them. The CDR3 here is CATANGNTIYF. The CDR3 DNA follows: TGTGCCACCGCGAATGGAAACACCATATATTTT.

At least ten counts were recorded for this clonotype. This chain uses TRBV6-5 with TRBJ2-3, with TRBD2 matching over 8 bases. V was pared by 7 bases and J by 5 bases, with 11 bases of the junction left unmatched. Per the germline V gene, CDR1 is MNHEY and CDR2 is SVGAGI. This CDR3 spans 15 amino acids. The CDR3 spells CASIPGLGRGDTQYF. Written as DNA, the CDR3 is TGTGCCAGCATTCCGGGACTAGGGCGGGGAGATACGCAGTATTTT.